This T cell receptor (beta chain) emerged from a study of a mutant IDH1 vaccine in newly diagnosed glioma. Looking at the study overall: Mean patient age was around 40 years; 62.5% were male and about 38% female.

This clone has more than one count but fewer than ten. V was pared by 3 bases and J by 1 base, with 6 bases between. Germline CDR1 ENHRY, CDR2 SYGVKD. The CDR3 is 13 amino acids. Assay: immunoSEQ multiplex PCR; the TCRdb copy retains only in-frame clones and omits some. The sample contains approximately 70,000 clones, about 86% of which appear only once. Time point here: baseline, week 1 (first vaccination visit). The treatment was: pre-vaccination baseline after standard-of-care therapy. This chain uses TRBV10-3 with TRBJ1-1; D gene ambiguous. Sample: PBMCs, taken from a glioma patient treated with radiotherapy, temozolomide or both. This TCR came from a man aged 30 to 39 with glioma. The CDR3: CAISDLGNTEAFF. Written as DNA, the CDR3 is TGTGCCATCAGTGATCTGGGGAACACTGAAGCTTTCTTT.